This T cell receptor beta chain came from a study of CD8 T cells in ankylosing spondylitis. Broader study findings: Significantly higher representation of disease-linked clones was reported for matched ankylosing spondylitis synovial fluid. Certain motif variants had earlier been reported in reactive arthritis synovial fluid and blood. A motif in TCR beta, a set of roughly 8 highly homologous variants, appeared characteristic of ankylosing spondylitis blood.

Libraries for TCR beta were made by quantitative 5'-RACE with molecular barcodes. TCRdb passed the 5' RACE reads through MiXCR, listing each CDR3 protein once. This sample carries about 540,000 distinct CDR3 sequences, approximately 12% of them seen once, and the ten largest clones take approximately 7%. CDR1 DFQATT and CDR2 SNEGSKA come from the germline V gene (reference sequence). The CDR3 length is 10 residues. V lost 3 bases and J lost 3, with 3 bases in between. This clonotype was counted a few times. The target antigen is unknown. The chain joins TRBV20-1 to TRBJ2-7, with D uncertain. The clonotype originates from a male donor with ankylosing spondylitis. What was sequenced was blood, either unsorted or a sorted T cell fraction (not recorded which). This CDR3 reads CSARDYEQYF. CDR3 sequence (DNA): TGCAGTGCTAGGGACTACGAGCAGTACTTC.